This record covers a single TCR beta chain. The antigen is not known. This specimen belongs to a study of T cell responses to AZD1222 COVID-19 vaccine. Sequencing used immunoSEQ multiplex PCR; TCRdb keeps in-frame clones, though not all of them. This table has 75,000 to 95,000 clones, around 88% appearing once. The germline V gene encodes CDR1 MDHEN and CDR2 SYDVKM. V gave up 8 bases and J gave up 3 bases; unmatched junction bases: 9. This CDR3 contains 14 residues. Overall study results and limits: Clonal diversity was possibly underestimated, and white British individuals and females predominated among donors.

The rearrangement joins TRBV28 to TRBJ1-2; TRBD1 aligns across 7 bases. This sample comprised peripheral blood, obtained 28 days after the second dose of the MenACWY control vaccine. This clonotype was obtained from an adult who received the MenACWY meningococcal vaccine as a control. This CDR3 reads CASVGGRGDYGYTF. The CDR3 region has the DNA TGTGCCAGCGTAGGGGGCAGGGGCGACTATGGCTACACCTTC.